A single sample gave rise to the 27 T cell receptor beta chains below, sequenced in a study of T cells in Graves' hyperthyroidism and ophthalmopathy. What was amplified from RNA transcripts were TCR beta CDR3 regions. First-round RT-PCR with HTBI primers amplified the TCR CDR3 region. TCRdb called the multiplex PCR reads again in MiXCR, with one record for every CDR3 protein. The sample consists of around 400,000 distinct CDR3 sequences, 13% of them appearing once. Sequenced input: blood. All receptors come from a young woman with Graves' hyperthyroidism.

A remark on this clonotype: This sequence may be a read error, since a much larger clone differs from it by one base. Without the conserved terminal phenylalanine or tryptophan, this CDR3 likely stems from a read error. This chain joins TRBV3-1 and TRBJ1-2; D uncertain. Germline V gene data show CDR1 as LGHDT and CDR2 as YNNKEL (reference sequence). The CDR3 has 14 residues. V was pared by 4 bases and J by 5 bases, with 14 bases between. CDR3 sequence: CASSLDRRSYGYTL. The CDR3 DNA reads as TGTGCCAGCAGCCTCGATAGGAGGTCATATGGCTACACCCTC.

In its sample, this clonotype was seen many times. This chain links TRBV18 with TRBJ2-1, with 12 bases that match TRBD2. The CDR3 consists of 16 residues. With 0 bases clipped from V and 6 bases from J, the junction kept 3 bases outside the gene matches. Germline CDR1 and CDR2: KGHSH and LQKENI. In nucleotides, the CDR3 is TGTGCCAGCTCACCACCTAGGACTAGCGGGATCAATGAGCAGTTCTTC. Its protein product is CASSPPRTSGINEQFF. The full variable domain, rest sourced from reference TRBV18 and TRBJ2-1, is NAGVMQNPRHLVRRRGQEARLRCSPMKGHSHVYWYRQLPEEGLKFMVYLQKENIIDESGMPKERFSAEFPKEGPSILRIQQVVRGDSAAYFCASSPPRTSGINEQFFGPGTRLTVL.

This clonotype has ten or more counts. The rearrangement joins TRBV6-5 to TRBJ2-7; 7 bases are shared with TRBD2. Unmatched junction bases numbered 3, after V lost 2 bases and J lost 2 bases. CDR3 length: 14 amino acids. Germline V gene sequence: CDR1 MNHEY, CDR2 SVGAGI. CDR3 protein: CASSYGAGAYEQYF. The CDR3 nucleotides are TGTGCCAGCAGTTACGGGGCGGGAGCCTACGAGCAGTACTTC.

This clonotype was detected ten times or more. This sequence joins TRBV20-1 and TRBJ2-7; D is undetermined. V shed 3 bases and J shed 2 bases, with 8 bases lying between them. Germline V lookup: CDR1 DFQATT, CDR2 SNEGSKA (reference sequence). CDR3 length equals 12 residues. CDR3 DNA sequence: TGCAGTGCTAGGCTGGCTACCTACGAGCAGTACTTC. Encoded protein: CSARLATYEQYF.

This clonotype was detected many times. The chain uses TRBV27 and TRBJ2-7, with D unresolved. Germline V CDR1 and CDR2: MNHEY, SMNVEV (reference sequence). The CDR3 extends over 14 amino acids. Trimming stripped 6 bases from V and 6 bases from J, with 18 bases between. The chain's CDR3 is CASSPWSLSGEQYF. CDR3 coding DNA: TGTGCCAGCAGCCCCTGGTCCTTGAGTGGCGAGCAGTACTTC.

J is TRBJ2-6 and V is TRBV3-1, with a tentative D call TRBD2 (6 bases). V was pared by 0 bases and J by 3 bases, with 9 bases between. The germline V gene has CDR1 LGHDT and CDR2 YNNKEL (reference sequence). The CDR3 is 16 residues long. As DNA, the CDR3 is TGTGCCAGCAGCCAAGATCACGGGGGTGGGGCCAACGTCCTGACTTTC. It specifies CASSQDHGGGANVLTF.

The DNA of the CDR3 is TGTGCCAGCAGCCGCTTGGGACTAGCGGGAGTGGCTGAAGAGCAGTACTTC. Encoded protein: CASSRLGLAGVAEEQYF. The chain carries TRBV12-3 or TRBV12-4 and TRBJ2-7; 14 bases fit TRBD2. The CDR3 runs 17 residues. The junction had 14 bases not matched to a gene; V was cut back by 6 bases and J by 7 bases.

There are a few counts of this clonotype. The chain is built from TRBV5-4 and TRBJ1-2; tentatively, D is TRBD1 (6 bases). Looked up from germline, CDR1 is SGHNT and CDR2 is YYREEE (reference sequence). This CDR3 contains 13 residues. Trimming pared 4 bases from V and 13 bases from J, leaving 20 bases between. The CDR3 loop reads CASSHRDLQMCTF. The CDR3 DNA reads TGTGCCAGCAGCCACAGGGACCTACAGATGTGCACCTTC. Combining the CDR3 with reference TRBV5-4 and TRBJ1-2 gives the whole variable domain ETGVTQSPTHLIKTRGQQVTLRCSSQSGHNTVSWYQQALGQGPQFIFQYYREEENGRGNFPPRFSGLQFPNYSSELNVNALELDDSALYLCASSHRDLQMCTFGSGTRLTVV.

This clonotype was recorded at least ten times. The J gene is TRBJ1-5, the V gene TRBV18; no reliable D call. The V gene's germline CDR1 is KGHSH and CDR2 LQKENI. The CDR3 spans 14 residues. Trimming removed 6 bases from V and 0 bases from J, with 9 bases in between. CDR3: CASSPENSNQPQHF. The DNA for the CDR3 is TGTGCCAGCTCGCCAGAGAATAGCAATCAGCCCCAGCATTTT. The full variable domain, its missing parts supplied by reference TRBV18 and TRBJ1-5, is NAGVMQNPRHLVRRRGQEARLRCSPMKGHSHVYWYRQLPEEGLKFMVYLQKENIIDESGMPKERFSAEFPKEGPSILRIQQVVRGDSAAYFCASSPENSNQPQHFGDGTRLSIL.

Many counts were recorded for this clonotype. The gene calls are TRBV11-2 and TRBJ2-5; 9 bases agree with TRBD1. V was clipped by 0 bases and J by 7 bases; unmatched bases: 9. The V gene's germline CDR1 is SGHAT and CDR2 FQNNGV. This CDR3 region has 16 residues. In DNA, the CDR3 is TGTGCCAGCAGCTTAGATGAAGGACAGGGGCTTTGGACCCAGTACTTC. Its protein is CASSLDEGQGLWTQYF.

This clonotype was counted between two and nine times. The chain joins TRBV19 to TRBJ2-2; 10 bases are a match to TRBD1. The CDR3 has 13 amino acids. Germline lookup yields CDR1 LNHDA and CDR2 SQIVND (reference sequence). The CDR3 sequence: CGVTGGRTGELFF. DNA of the CDR3: TGTGGGGTGACAGGGGGCCGCACCGGGGAGCTGTTTTTT.

This clonotype was detected a few times. The V gene is TRBV6-6, the J gene TRBJ2-7; D is perhaps TRBD2 (5 bases). This CDR3 has 15 residues. CDR1 and CDR2 from the germline V gene are MNHNY and SVGAGI (reference sequence). Trimming shortened V by 2 bases and J by 2 bases, and 13 bases separated the two germline ends. CDR3 DNA: TGTGCCAGCAGTTACCGGGGTGAGGATACCTACGAGCAGTACTTC. This translates into CASSYRGEDTYEQYF.

This clonotype was detected many times. V usage is TRBV7-2 and J usage is TRBJ2-2; possible D gene TRBD1, 6 bases. The CDR3 runs to 13 residues. The V end was cut by 6 bases, the J end by 7 bases, with 12 bases between. Germline CDR1 is SGHTA and CDR2 is FQGNSA. This chain's CDR3 is CASRAQGNGELFF. The CDR3 nucleotides are TGTGCCAGCAGGGCACAGGGAAACGGGGAGCTGTTTTTT. The whole variable domain, remainder taken from reference TRBV7-2 and TRBJ2-2, is GAGVSQSPSNKVTEKGKDVELRCDPISGHTALYWYRQSLGQGLEFLIYFQGNSAPDKSGLPSDRFSAERTGGSVSTLTIQRTQQEDSAVYLCASRAQGNGELFFGEGSRLTVL.

This clonotype was counted at least ten times. The chain combines TRBV6-1 with TRBJ2-7, with TRBD2 matching over 8 bases. V lost 3 bases to trimming and J lost 5 bases; unmatched junction nucleotides: 9. CDR1 and CDR2 (germline): MNHNS, SASEGT. This CDR3 contains 15 residues. Written as DNA, the CDR3 is TGTGCCAGCAGTGACCCAGCGGGGGTCCCCGACGAGCAGTACTTC. Protein sequence: CASSDPAGVPDEQYF.

This clonotype was seen at least ten times. J is TRBJ1-4 and V is TRBV24-1; D may be TRBD1 (5 bases). The V gene lost 4 bases and the J gene lost 7 bases, with 15 bases spanning the gap. The CDR3 totals 15 residues. Germline V gene sequence: CDR1 KGHDR, CDR2 SFDVKD. CDR3: CATSDPRGMGEKLFF. The CDR3, as DNA: TGTGCCACCAGTGACCCTAGGGGTATGGGTGAAAAACTGTTTTTT.

This clonotype has at least ten counts. The chain is built from TRBV20-1 and TRBJ2-4; the match to TRBD2 covers 9 bases. Germline assignment: CDR1 DFQATT and CDR2 SNEGSKA (reference sequence). The CDR3 extends over 17 amino acids. The junction had 11 bases not matched to a gene; V was cut back by 5 bases and J by 0 bases. In DNA, the CDR3 is TGCAGTGCTCCCCGGGCGGGAGGGGGGATAGCCAAAAACATTCAGTACTTC. Protein sequence: CSAPRAGGGIAKNIQYF.

This chain joins TRBV7-9 and TRBJ2-7; D ambiguous. The CDR3 contains 15 residues. Germline V CDR1 and CDR2: SEHNR, FQNEAQ (reference sequence). Between the trimmed V and J ends, which lost 5 bases and 4 bases, there was a span of 18 bases. CDR3 sequence reads: CASSPPGPFSYEQYF. The CDR3, as DNA: TGTGCCAGCAGCCCCCCTGGACCATTTTCATACGAGCAGTACTTC.

At least ten counts were recorded for this clonotype. The rearrangement joins TRBV13 to TRBJ2-3; 8 positions agree with TRBD1. The length of the CDR3 is 17 residues. V dropped 3 bases and J dropped 0; count of bases not matched to a gene: 8. The germline V gene encodes CDR1 PRHDT and CDR2 FYEKMQ (reference sequence). CDR3 amino acids: CASSFTLTGESTDTQYF. CDR3 nucleotides: TGTGCCAGCAGCTTCACCTTGACAGGGGAAAGCACAGATACGCAGTATTTT.

J is TRBJ1-2 and V is TRBV7-9; D perhaps matches TRBD1 (5 bases). Per germline, CDR1 SEHNR and CDR2 FQNEAQ (reference sequence). The CDR3 length is 14 residues. Trimming shortened V by 4 bases and J by 4 bases, and 13 bases separated the two germline ends. CDR3 DNA sequence: TGTGCCAGCAGCTCCCAGGGAAACGGCTATGGCTACACCTTC. This sequence encodes CASSSQGNGYGYTF. The full variable domain, its missing parts supplied by reference TRBV7-9 and TRBJ1-2, is DTGVSQNPRHKITKRGQNVTFRCDPISEHNRLYWYRQTLGQGPEFLTYFQNEAQLEKSRLLSDRFSAERPKGSFSTLEIQRTEQGDSAMYLCASSSQGNGYGYTFGSGTRLTVV.

The chain couples TRBV29-1 to TRBJ2-5, with 8 bases aligning to TRBD1. V lost 6 bases, J lost 0 bases, and 3 bases stayed unmatched. CDR3 length: 13 amino acids. Germline V gives CDR1 SQVTM, CDR2 ANQGSEA. CDR3 nucleotides: TGCAGCGTGACAGGGGCATACCAAGAGACCCAGTACTTC. Amino acid sequence: CSVTGAYQETQYF.

This clonotype was detected ten times or more. This chain links TRBV28 with TRBJ1-2; 8 nucleotides agree with TRBD1. The CDR3 length is 15 residues. Germline trimming cut 6 bases from V and 6 bases from J; bases unmatched to any gene: 12. Germline V lookup: CDR1 MDHEN, CDR2 SYDVKM. The CDR3, as DNA: TGTGCCAGCAGACATGCAGGGGGCGCGAGGAATGGCTACACCTTC. Its translation: CASRHAGGARNGYTF.

This clonotype was picked up many times. The chain links TRBV7-8 to TRBJ2-7; TRBD1 agrees at 8 bases. The CDR3 has 13 amino acids. Germline lookup yields CDR1 SGHVS and CDR2 FQNEAQ. The V segment lost 6 bases and the J segment 2 bases; nucleotides outside the gene matches: 3. CDR3 protein: CASRVQGAYEQYF. In DNA form, the CDR3 reads TGTGCCAGCAGGGTACAGGGGGCCTACGAGCAGTACTTC.

This chain connects TRBV12-3 or TRBV12-4 to TRBJ2-5, with D possibly called TRBD1 or TRBD2 (5 bases each). Trimming shortened V by 3 bases and J by 5 bases, and 25 bases separated the two germline ends. This CDR3 contains 18 residues. CDR3 sequence: CASSFTGALGAGGETQYF. CDR3 DNA sequence: TGTGCCAGCAGTTTTACAGGAGCGCTCGGCGCGGGTGGGGAGACCCAGTACTTC.

In its sample, this clonotype was seen a few times. The rearrangement links TRBV18 to TRBJ1-3; D remains unclear. This CDR3 has 16 amino acids. Germline V lookup: CDR1 KGHSH, CDR2 LQKENI. V was trimmed by 3 bases and J by 0 bases, leaving 12 bases between them. The CDR3, as DNA: TGTGCCAGCTCACCTATAGACGGACCCTCTGGAAACACCATATATTTT. This codes for CASSPIDGPSGNTIYF.

The V and J genes are TRBV3-1 and TRBJ1-1, with TRBD1 as a possible D gene (5 bases). V shed 0 bases and J shed 5 bases, with 10 bases lying between them. The CDR3 runs to 14 residues. Looked up from germline, CDR1 is LGHDT and CDR2 is YNNKEL (reference sequence). The CDR3 DNA sequence: TGTGCCAGCAGCCAAGAATTGGGGGAAACTGAAGCTTTCTTT. Its translation is CASSQELGETEAFF.

On this clonotype: One end of the junction is discordant with germline, which a read error may explain. V is TRBV7-7 and J is TRBJ1-2, with D possibly TRBD1 on 5 matching bases. CDR1 SSHAT and CDR2 FNYEAQ come from the germline V gene (reference sequence). This CDR3 contains 16 residues. The chain's CDR3 is CASTWTTREVLYGYTF. The CDR3, as DNA: TGTGCTAGCACCTGGACAACTCGGGAAGTTCTCTATGGCTACACCTTC.

The rearrangement uses TRBV6-1 and TRBJ1-4; no firm D call. Trimming left V 5 bases short and J 4 bases short, with 20 bases between. Germline values: CDR1 MNHNS, CDR2 SASEGT. This CDR3 contains 17 residues. The CDR3 protein is CASSFLPFGRNNEKLFF. The CDR3 nucleotides read TGTGCCAGCAGTTTCCTCCCGTTCGGGCGGAATAATGAAAAACTGTTTTTT.